These 16 T cell receptor beta chains came from one sample sequenced in a study of human T cells and chemical hapten exposure. Regarding time point: healthy volunteer bleed at 6 weeks. It was from unfractionated whole blood that total RNA was extracted. Via MiXCR, TCRdb re-called the RACE reads, giving one row per CDR3 protein. This repertoire shows tens of thousands of distinct CDR3 sequences, about 8.6% found once; its top ten account for roughly 1.5%. What was sequenced was whole blood. The receptors were gathered from a male donor in good health. Some clones in this sample may be carry-over from other donors' samples.

This chain joins TRBV6-2 or TRBV6-3 and TRBJ2-2, with D unclear. The CDR3 is 16 residues long. Trimming removed 0 bases from V and 5 bases from J, with 13 bases in between. From germline, CDR1 is MNHEY and CDR2 SVGEGT. The CDR3: CASSYSNTGTTGELFF. The CDR3 DNA reads TGTGCCAGCAGTTACTCGAATACCGGAACAACCGGGGAGCTGTTTTTT.

This clonotype came up a few times. The chain is built from TRBV7-2 and TRBJ1-6, with 7 bases matching TRBD1. Germline V gene data show CDR1 as SGHTA and CDR2 as FQGNSA. V lost 5 bases and J lost 5; bases outside the gene matches: 9. The CDR3 runs 16 residues. CDR3 DNA sequence: TGTGCCAGCAGCCTCATTCCGGGACAGAATAATTCACCCCTCCACTTT. Translated: CASSLIPGQNNSPLHF.

This clonotype was picked up a small number of times. This chain joins TRBV12-5 and TRBJ2-4, with D possibly TRBD1 on 5 matching bases. Germline values: CDR1 LGHNT, CDR2 FRNRAP. V lost 8 bases to trimming and J lost 0 bases, with 17 bases between them. The CDR3 length is 16 residues. This chain's CDR3 is CASPPQDKLAKNIQYF. In DNA, the CDR3 is TGTGCTAGTCCCCCGCAGGACAAACTAGCCAAAAACATTCAGTACTTC.

Many counts were recorded for this clonotype. This rearrangement joins TRBV4-2 to TRBJ1-1, with TRBD1 matching over 9 bases. The germline gives CDR1 LGHNA, CDR2 YNFKEQ. The CDR3 is made up of 16 amino acids. V shed 0 bases, J shed 1 base, and the junction held 3 bases outside the gene matches. Here the CDR3 DNA reads TGTGCCAGCAGCCAAGATCCGGGACAGGGGAACACTGAAGCTTTCTTT. Translating it yields CASSQDPGQGNTEAFF.

This chain joins TRBV27 and TRBJ2-1; perhaps D is TRBD1 or TRBD2 (5 bases each). The CDR3 totals 16 residues. Germline loops: CDR1 MNHEY, CDR2 SMNVEV (reference sequence). The V end was cut by 2 bases, the J end by 10 bases, with 21 bases between. CDR3 residues: CASSLMWDHPSQEQFF. The CDR3 DNA reads as TGTGCCAGCAGTTTAATGTGGGACCACCCTAGTCAGGAGCAGTTCTTC.

This chain uses TRBV6-5 with TRBJ1-2; the D gene is possibly TRBD1 (5 bases). The length of the CDR3 is 16 residues. Trimming pared 2 bases from V and 2 bases from J, leaving 15 bases between. Germline V gene data show CDR1 as MNHEY and CDR2 as SVGAGI. The CDR3 loop is CASSYQQEEKNYGYTF. In DNA, the CDR3 is TGTGCCAGCAGTTACCAACAGGAAGAAAAGAACTATGGCTACACCTTC.

This clonotype has just a few counts. The chain employs TRBV5-1 and TRBJ2-6; TRBD2 agrees at 10 bases. Germline V CDR1 and CDR2: SGHRS, YFSETQ. This CDR3 is built from 17 residues. J gave up 1 base and V 4 bases, and 5 bases lay outside the gene matches. Here the CDR3 reads CASSGTTSGSGANVLTF. DNA of the CDR3: TGCGCCAGCAGCGGGACGACTAGCGGGTCTGGGGCCAACGTCCTGACTTTC.

This clonotype was found a few times. V is TRBV13 and J is TRBJ2-7, with D possibly matching TRBD2 (6 bases). Germline V lookup: CDR1 PRHDT, CDR2 FYEKMQ (reference sequence). This CDR3 has 15 residues. V lost 0 bases, J lost 1 base, and 10 bases lay in between. CDR3 protein: CASSLGERASYEQYF. CDR3 DNA sequence: TGTGCCAGCAGCTTAGGGGAGCGGGCTTCCTACGAGCAGTACTTC.

The genes are TRBV7-9 and TRBJ1-1; 11 bases line up with TRBD1. The CDR3 sequence is 17 residues long. V lost 3 bases to trimming and J lost 0 bases; unmatched junction nucleotides: 6. CDR1 is SEHNR, CDR2 FQNEAQ, per germline (reference sequence). The CDR3 region is CASSFGTGGPMNTEAFF. The CDR3, as DNA: TGTGCCAGCAGCTTTGGGACAGGGGGGCCTATGAACACTGAAGCTTTCTTT.

This chain joins TRBV20-1 and TRBJ2-1; D gene uncertain. This CDR3 has 13 residues. The germline gives CDR1 DFQATT, CDR2 SNEGSKA (reference sequence). V shed 5 bases and J shed 5 bases, with 13 bases lying between them. The CDR3 DNA sequence: TGCAGTGCTCCTGGACGGTCGGACAATGAGCAGTTCTTC. It codes for CSAPGRSDNEQFF.

CDR3 in DNA: TGTGCCAGCAGCTTTTCTTTGACAGGGGATAACTACGAGCAGTACTTC. Amino acids: CASSFSLTGDNYEQYF. The chain carries TRBV7-9 and TRBJ2-7, with TRBD1 identical over 8 bases. Trimming at V came to 3 bases and at J to 3 bases, leaving 10 bases not matched to a gene. This CDR3 is built from 16 residues. The germline gives CDR1 SEHNR, CDR2 FQNEAQ (reference sequence). Supplemented by reference TRBV7-9 and TRBJ2-7, the full variable domain reads DTGVSQNPRHKITKRGQNVTFRCDPISEHNRLYWYRQTLGQGPEFLTYFQNEAQLEKSRLLSDRFSAERPKGSFSTLEIQRTEQGDSAMYLCASSFSLTGDNYEQYFGPGTRLTVT.

This clonotype was counted many times. This chain connects TRBV20-1 to TRBJ2-5; 11 bases map to TRBD2. The CDR3 is made up of 18 amino acids. Unmatched junction bases numbered 11, after V lost 0 bases and J lost 2 bases. Per the germline V gene, CDR1 is DFQATT and CDR2 is SNEGSKA (reference sequence). The CDR3 sequence is CSAREGLAGGPGQETQYF. Here the CDR3 DNA reads TGCAGTGCTAGAGAAGGTTTAGCGGGAGGGCCTGGACAAGAGACCCAGTACTTC.

V usage is TRBV29-1 and J usage is TRBJ2-2; D may match TRBD1 or TRBD2 (6 bases each). The CDR3 sequence is 14 residues long. V was cut by 1 base and J by 5 bases, with 11 bases left in between. Per the germline V gene, CDR1 is SQVTM and CDR2 is ANQGSEA. The CDR3 coding sequence is TGCAGCGTTGAAGGGCAGGGGAGGACCGGGGAGCTGTTTTTT. Protein: CSVEGQGRTGELFF.

Of note for this clonotype: One junction end does not reproduce the germline sequence, and a read error may be involved. The rearrangement joins TRBV18 to TRBJ1-1, with TRBD1 as a possible D gene (5 bases). The CDR3 is 15 residues long. Looked up from germline, CDR1 is KGHSH and CDR2 is LQKENI. CDR3 amino acids: CASSPRGPMNTEAFF. The CDR3 DNA sequence: TGTGCCAGCTCCCCACGGGGACCGATGAACACTGAAGCTTTCTTT.

Many counts were recorded for this clonotype. The chain joins TRBV6-5 to TRBJ2-1; D may be TRBD1 or TRBD2 (6 bases each). CDR3 length: 15 amino acids. Germline V gene sequence: CDR1 MNHEY, CDR2 SVGAGI. V shed 6 bases and J shed 0 bases, with 12 bases lying between them. CDR3 in amino acids: CASRLGGSSYNEQFF. Written as DNA, the CDR3 is TGTGCCAGCAGGTTGGGGGGCAGCTCCTACAATGAGCAGTTCTTC.

This clonotype was seen more than once but under ten times. V is TRBV6-6 and J is TRBJ1-5, with D tentatively TRBD1 (6 bases). CDR1 and CDR2 from the germline V gene are MNHNY and SVGAGI (reference sequence). Trimming cost V 5 bases and J 3 bases, with 11 bases left between them. The CDR3 consists of 14 residues. The CDR3 DNA follows: TGTGCCAGCAGTGCTGACAGGTACAATCAGCCCCAGCATTTT. This codes for CASSADRYNQPQHF.